Below, 9 T cell receptor beta chains from the same sample are listed, as sequenced in a study of control samples from healthy donors and cancer patients. Generated by immunoSEQ multiplex PCR, the TCRdb table keeps only in-frame clones and is missing some. This repertoire shows roughly 12,000 clones, 94% found once; its top ten account for 25% to 30%. The sequenced sample was PBMCs. The receptors come from a man between 70 and 80 years old with head and neck cancer.

J is TRBJ2-1 and V is TRBV6-5; a possible D gene is TRBD1 (5 bases). Germline values: CDR1 MNHEY, CDR2 SVGAGI. Trimming removed 6 bases from V and 5 bases from J, with 17 bases in between. The CDR3 runs to 15 residues. The DNA of the CDR3 is TGTGCCAGCAGAGCCGCGTTTGTGGGGCACAATGAGCAGTTCTTC. Translation gives CASRAAFVGHNEQFF.

J is TRBJ1-2 and V is TRBV28; D is unclear. Trimming removed 3 bases at V and 8 bases at J, with 10 bases between. The germline V gene encodes CDR1 MDHEN and CDR2 SYDVKM. CDR3 length: 12 residues. The CDR3 sequence is CASSFLGGGYTF. In DNA, the CDR3 is TGTGCCAGCAGTTTTCTGGGAGGAGGCTACACCTTC.

J is TRBJ2-7 and V is TRBV5-1, with 8 positions matching TRBD1. V was pared by 4 bases and J by 6 bases, with 6 bases of the junction left unmatched. The CDR3 totals 13 residues. Germline CDR1 is SGHRS and CDR2 is YFSETQ. CDR3 region: CASSPGTGAEQYF. DNA for the CDR3: TGCGCCAGCAGCCCGGGGACAGGAGCCGAGCAGTACTTC.

This chain uses TRBV4-2 with TRBJ1-2, with D uncertain. The CDR3 contains 14 residues. Germline-derived CDR1 and CDR2 are LGHNA and YNFKEQ. With 3 bases removed from V and 3 bases from J, the gap between germline ends came to 11 bases. CDR3 residues: CASSQIERYYGYTF. Written as DNA, the CDR3 is TGTGCCAGCAGCCAGATCGAGAGGTACTATGGCTACACCTTC.

This chain links TRBV18 with TRBJ2-7, with 11 nucleotides matching TRBD2. V was clipped by 5 bases and J by 4 bases; unmatched bases: 10. Germline V CDR1 and CDR2: KGHSH, LQKENI. CDR3 length: 16 residues. The chain's CDR3 is CASSSDLAGGLYEQYF. The CDR3 DNA reads TGTGCCAGCTCATCCGATCTAGCGGGAGGACTTTACGAGCAGTACTTC.

This clone was observed once. This chain links TRBV18 with TRBJ2-2; D gene unclear. CDR3 length equals 15 residues. Trimming took off 1 base at V and 0 bases at J, with 6 bases between the two ends. CDR1 and CDR2 from the germline V gene are KGHSH and LQKENI. This CDR3 is CASSPLLTNTGELFF. The CDR3, as DNA: TGTGCCAGCTCACCACTCTTAACGAACACCGGGGAGCTGTTTTTT.

This chain joins TRBV6-1 and TRBJ1-5; 7 positions agree with TRBD1. Germline V gene data show CDR1 as MNHNS and CDR2 as SASEGT. The trim removed 4 bases at V and 1 base at J, leaving 7 bases unmatched. The CDR3 spans 16 residues. CDR3 sequence (DNA): TGTGCCAGCAGTGGAAACAGGGGTGGGAGCAATCAGCCCCAGCATTTT. Translation gives CASSGNRGGSNQPQHF.

The chain has TRBV11-2 and TRBJ2-7; 7 positions agree with TRBD1. Looked up from germline, CDR1 is SGHAT and CDR2 is FQNNGV. CDR3 length equals 15 residues. Trimming cost V 4 bases and J 1 base; bases outside gene matches: 7. CDR3 sequence reads: CASSSNRDSSYEQYF. In DNA, the CDR3 is TGTGCCAGCAGCTCAAACCGGGACAGTTCCTACGAGCAGTACTTC.

V and J are TRBV19 and TRBJ1-1; 9 bases match TRBD1. Per the germline V gene, CDR1 is LNHDA and CDR2 is SQIVND (reference sequence). The CDR3 is 12 amino acids. Unmatched junction bases numbered 5, after V lost 4 bases and J lost 11 bases. DNA for the CDR3: TGTGCCAGTAGTACAAGGACAGGGGTCGCTTTCTTT. This encodes CASSTRTGVAFF.